This TCR beta chain is from a study of early T cells in non-severe SARS-CoV-2 infection. Study conclusions and caveats: Anti-spike CD8 responses were favored by VDJdb matching, which missed private and CD4 specificities.

Concerning this clonotype itself: As yet, its antigen is unknown.

MiXCR, applied by TCRdb to the 5' RACE reads, yields one record per CDR3 protein. The sample shows 50,000 to 65,000 distinct CDR3 sequences, 20% of them seen only once. In germline, CDR1 is KGHDR, CDR2 SFDVKD. This CDR3 is built from 14 residues. The V end was cut by 9 bases, the J end by 4 bases, with 14 bases between. J is TRBJ2-2 and V is TRBV24-1; D ambiguous. This TCR derives from an adult who was a healthcare worker with PCR-confirmed SARS-CoV-2 infection or an uninfected control (not recorded which). Sequencing used whole blood, obtained at baseline. Written as DNA, the CDR3 is TGTGCCACCCGAGGTGAGACCGGCACCGGGGAGCTGTTTTTT. Translated: CATRGETGTGELFF.